This passage covers 18 T cell receptor beta chains from one sample sequenced in a study of blood T cells in healthy people across ages. A second PCR of about 6 to 11 cycles used a sample-barcoded 5' primer and a J-beta primer mix. TCRdb reprocessed the 5' RACE reads via MiXCR and lists one record per CDR3 protein. The table shows hundreds of thousands of distinct CDR3 sequences, with roughly 32% occurring only once. Source material: blood. These receptors were obtained from a woman at least 80 years old in good health.

This clonotype has a count of ten or more. The chain links TRBV6-6 to TRBJ2-1, with unresolved D. Trimming took 4 bases from V and 8 from J, leaving 12 bases between them. This CDR3 comprises 13 residues. Germline V gives CDR1 MNHNY, CDR2 SVGAGI (reference sequence). The CDR3 loop is CASSSNLHDEQFF. The DNA for the CDR3 is TGTGCCAGCAGTTCGAACCTACATGATGAGCAGTTCTTC.

The sample holds one count of this clonotype. A much larger clone is a single base away; this may be a read error. The V gene is TRBV18, the J gene TRBJ2-4, with TRBD1 identical over 7 bases. The germline V gene has CDR1 KGHSH and CDR2 LQKENI. V shed 2 bases, J shed 13 bases, and the junction held 11 bases outside the gene matches. The CDR3 is 14 residues long. CDR3 nucleotides: TGTGCCAGCTCACCAAAGGACAGGTCCACCAAGCAGTACTTC. It yields the protein CASSPKDRSTKQYF.

Ten or more counts support this clonotype. This sequence joins TRBV20-1 and TRBJ2-7, with D tentatively TRBD2 (5 bases). Germline V gives CDR1 DFQATT, CDR2 SNEGSKA (reference sequence). The CDR3 runs to 12 residues. Trimming removed 3 bases at V and 5 bases at J, with 11 bases between. The CDR3 nucleotides are TGCAGTGCTAGGAGGGAGTCAGACGAGCAGTACTTC. Its translation: CSARRESDEQYF.

This clonotype was observed once. The CDR3, as DNA: TGCAGTGCTAGACCTATACAGCTACTGGATGAAAAACTGTTTTTT. This translates into CSARPIQLLDEKLFF. The chain recombines TRBV20-1 with TRBJ1-4; no firm D call. Germline CDR1 and CDR2: DFQATT and SNEGSKA (reference sequence). V lost 2 bases, J lost 6 bases, and 16 bases lay in between. The CDR3 covers 15 residues.

The genes are TRBV4-1 and TRBJ1-6; D gene uncertain. Germline lookup yields CDR1 MGHRA and CDR2 YSYEKL. The CDR3 is made up of 17 amino acids. Deletions cut 0 bases from V and 8 bases from J, with 17 bases between. CDR3 bases: TGCGCCAGCAGCCAAGAGATGGTGGCAATGATTTATTCACCCCTCCACTTT. It codes for CASSQEMVAMIYSPLHF.

This clonotype has just a few counts. The chain links TRBV30 to TRBJ2-7; the D is unclear. Germline V gene sequence: CDR1 GTSNPN, CDR2 SVGIG (reference sequence). The length of the CDR3 is 13 residues. The V end lost 3 bases, the J end lost 0 bases, and 9 bases lay between the germline ends. CDR3 sequence (DNA): TGTGCCTGGAGAAAGGGCCACTCCTACGAGCAGTACTTC. Protein: CAWRKGHSYEQYF.

There are many counts of this clonotype. This sequence joins TRBV7-2 and TRBJ2-1, with TRBD1 identical over 7 bases. The germline CDR1 and CDR2 sequences are SGHTA and FQGNSA. The length of the CDR3 is 16 residues. With 0 bases clipped from V and 4 bases from J, the junction kept 6 bases outside the gene matches. CDR3: CASSLASGQLYNEQFF. CDR3 bases: TGTGCCAGCAGCTTAGCGTCGGGACAGTTGTACAATGAGCAGTTCTTC.

This clonotype was seen a handful of times. The rearrangement uses TRBV7-9 and TRBJ1-1; TRBD1 agrees at 9 bases. The junction had 4 bases not matched to a gene; V was cut back by 1 base and J by 1 base. Germline lookup yields CDR1 SEHNR and CDR2 FQNEAQ (reference sequence). This CDR3 is built from 16 residues. In DNA form, the CDR3 reads TGTGCCAGCAGCTTAGGGGGACAGGGTCGGAACACTGAAGCTTTCTTT. It encodes CASSLGGQGRNTEAFF.

V usage is TRBV7-2 and J usage is TRBJ1-3, with a possible D match to TRBD1 (6 bases). Germline CDR1 SGHTA, CDR2 FQGNSA. V lost 6 bases to trimming and J lost 4 bases, with 16 bases between them. The CDR3 has 15 amino acids. CDR3 nucleotide sequence: TGTGCCAGCAGTACAGGGACACCTCGGGGAAACACCATATATTTT. Its protein is CASSTGTPRGNTIYF. Complete variable domain (other parts from reference TRBV7-2 and TRBJ1-3): GAGVSQSPSNKVTEKGKDVELRCDPISGHTALYWYRQSLGQGLEFLIYFQGNSAPDKSGLPSDRFSAERTGGSVSTLTIQRTQQEDSAVYLCASSTGTPRGNTIYFGEGSWLTVV.

V usage is TRBV6-1 and J usage is TRBJ1-1; D gene uncertain. CDR1 MNHNS and CDR2 SASEGT come from the germline V gene. The CDR3 sequence is 13 residues long. The V end lost 6 bases, the J end lost 4 bases, and 12 bases lay between the germline ends. CDR3 sequence (DNA): TGTGCCAGCAGCGACGGACCCTTCACTGAAGCTTTCTTT. Its translation is CASSDGPFTEAFF.

About this clonotype itself: An end of the junction does not agree with germline; a read error may underlie this. CDR3 nucleotides: TGTGCCAACAGCTGTGGACTCTCGGAAGAGACCCAGTACTTC. This gives the protein CANSCGLSEETQYF. The genes are TRBV7-2 and TRBJ2-5; a weak D match, TRBD2 (5 bases). This CDR3 spans 14 amino acids. Germline CDR1 SGHTA, CDR2 FQGNSA.

This clonotype was picked up many times. The chain has TRBV19 and TRBJ2-3; 7 nucleotides agree with TRBD2. V shed 0 bases, J shed 3 bases, and the junction held 9 bases outside the gene matches. This CDR3 is built from 17 residues. Germline-derived CDR1 and CDR2 are LNHDA and SQIVND (reference sequence). The CDR3: CASSIDSLAPGTDTQYF. The CDR3 DNA is TGTGCCAGTAGTATAGATTCACTAGCGCCAGGAACAGATACGCAGTATTTT.

This clonotype was detected many times. V is TRBV4-2 and J is TRBJ2-3; 9 nucleotides line up with TRBD2. Germline V gene sequence: CDR1 LGHNA, CDR2 YNFKEQ. The CDR3 length is 15 residues. J lost 5 bases, V lost 4 bases, and 7 bases had no gene match. The CDR3 spells CASSLERGDGDTQYF. The CDR3 DNA reads TGTGCCAGCAGCCTAGAGCGGGGGGACGGAGATACGCAGTATTTT.

Concerning this clonotype: With a much larger clone just one base away, this may be a read error. The genes are TRBV5-1 and TRBJ2-1; 11 nucleotides align to TRBD1. The CDR3 spans 16 residues. Germline V gene sequence: CDR1 SGHRS, CDR2 YFSETQ. V was pared by 4 bases and J by 7 bases, with 10 bases of the junction left unmatched. This chain's CDR3 is CASSPSRTGGGNEQFF. The CDR3 DNA reads TGCGCCAGCAGCCCCTCGCGGACAGGGGGCGGAAATGAGCAGTTCTTC.

This chain uses TRBV28 with TRBJ1-4; no firm D call. V gave up 1 base and J gave up 10 bases, with 4 bases separating them. The CDR3 has 11 residues. Germline V CDR1 and CDR2: MDHEN, SYDVKM. CDR3 sequence reads: CASSLSGKLFF. In nucleotides, the CDR3 is TGTGCCAGCAGTTTATCTGGAAAACTGTTTTTT.

This clonotype was counted many times. The chain is built from TRBV7-2 and TRBJ2-3; weak D call: TRBD1 (6 bases). Germline CDR1 is SGHTA and CDR2 is FQGNSA. The CDR3 has 14 amino acids. Trimming stripped 5 bases from V and 3 bases from J, with 12 bases between. The CDR3 spells CASSLSTGTDTQYF. CDR3 DNA: TGTGCCAGCAGCCTCAGTACAGGGACAGATACGCAGTATTTT.

This clonotype appeared many times. The chain employs TRBV7-9 and TRBJ2-7; TRBD2 is a possible D gene (6 bases). The CDR3 covers 12 residues. Trimming shortened V by 7 bases and J by 4 bases, and 11 bases separated the two germline ends. Germline CDR1 and CDR2: SEHNR and FQNEAQ (reference sequence). The CDR3 is CASNNGGYEQYF. CDR3 DNA: TGTGCCAGCAATAACGGGGGTTACGAGCAGTACTTC.

This clonotype has at least ten counts. The chain couples TRBV20-1 to TRBJ2-1; D is ambiguous. The CDR3 length is 13 residues. Germline assignment: CDR1 DFQATT and CDR2 SNEGSKA (reference sequence). Trimming took off 2 bases at V and 4 bases at J, with 9 bases between the two ends. DNA for the CDR3: TGCAGTGCTAGAAATGATAGGTACAATGAGCAGTTCTTC. This gives the protein CSARNDRYNEQFF.